Listed here are 27 T cell receptor beta chains from one sample, sequenced in a study of blood T cell repertoires in COVID-19 (dated by TCRdb to 2018 to 2021). The library was built by means of the immunoSEQ multiplex PCR assay. Not all clones reach the TCRdb copy of this immuneACCESS table, which keeps in-frame sequences only. Checked studies attribute under half of the gap to unresolved V genes and leave the rest unexplained. This sample is represented by 250,000 to 300,000 clones; around 83% of them were singletons. The top ten clonotypes cover around 5% of the sample. The sequenced sample was PBMCs or T cells enriched from blood (not recorded which). These receptors came from a man aged 40-55 years who had been exposed to COVID-19.

The CDR3 is CASSYSYGTSGSADTQYF. Written as DNA, the CDR3 is TGTGCCAGCAGTTACTCTTATGGGACTAGCGGGAGCGCAGATACGCAGTATTTT. The rearrangement joins TRBV6-2 or TRBV6-3 to TRBJ2-3; 14 bases are shared with TRBD2. This CDR3 has 18 amino acids. Germline V gene data show CDR1 as MNHEY and CDR2 as SVGEGT. V was clipped by 0 bases and J by 4 bases; unmatched bases: 6.

This clone was observed at least ten times. The rearrangement uses TRBV27 and TRBJ1-6, with 8 bases identical to TRBD1. V trimming: 6 bases; J trimming: 6 bases; junction bases outside the gene matches: 1. CDR3 size: 13 residues. Germline CDR1 is MNHEY and CDR2 is SMNVEV (reference sequence). The CDR3: CASSGQGNSPLHF. As DNA, the CDR3 is TGTGCCAGCAGCGGACAGGGTAATTCACCCCTCCACTTT.

The J gene is TRBJ2-3, the V gene TRBV5-1, with TRBD2 matching 8 bases. J gave up 4 bases and V 0 bases, and 7 bases lay outside the gene matches. The CDR3 runs 16 residues. Germline loops: CDR1 SGHRS, CDR2 YFSETQ. Written as DNA, the CDR3 is TGCGCCAGCAGCTTGGTGAGCGGGAGTGTCTCAGATACGCAGTATTTT. Translating it yields CASSLVSGSVSDTQYF. Complete variable domain (other parts from reference TRBV5-1 and TRBJ2-3): KAGVTQTPRYLIKTRGQQVTLSCSPISGHRSVSWYQQTPGQGLQFLFEYFSETQRNKGNFPGRFSGRQFSNSRSEMNVSTLELGDSALYLCASSLVSGSVSDTQYFGPGTRLTVL.

This clone was seen only a few times. For the CDR3, the DNA is TGTGCCAGTAGTATGATCCTAGCGGGCTCTAGCAGCTCCTACGAGCAGTACTTC. Its translation: CASSMILAGSSSSYEQYF. The chain is built from TRBV19 and TRBJ2-7; 8 bases fit TRBD2. V gave up 3 bases and J gave up 0 bases; unmatched junction bases: 13. This CDR3 contains 18 residues. Germline lookup yields CDR1 LNHDA and CDR2 SQIVND (reference sequence).

This clone was recorded a few times. The chain joins TRBV6-6 to TRBJ2-7; TRBD2 is a possible D gene (5 bases). This CDR3 has 13 amino acids. The V and J ends lost 7 bases and 7 bases respectively, with 17 bases between them. Germline CDR1 is MNHNY and CDR2 is SVGAGI (reference sequence). This CDR3 reads CASTRTYGGEQYF. The CDR3 DNA reads as TGTGCCAGCACCAGGACTTACGGCGGGGAGCAGTACTTC.

V and J are TRBV10-3 and TRBJ2-4, with 8 bases aligning to TRBD1. Trimming removed 5 bases from V and 0 bases from J; junction bases left unmatched: 6. The length of the CDR3 is 16 residues. Germline V gene sequence: CDR1 ENHRY, CDR2 SYGVKD. The CDR3 reads CAISSQGAEAKNIQYF. CDR3 bases: TGTGCCATCAGTTCGCAGGGGGCTGAAGCCAAAAACATTCAGTACTTC.

This clone was recorded a few times. V usage is TRBV5-8 and J usage is TRBJ1-5; D remains unclear. This CDR3 region has 12 residues. V dropped 1 base and J dropped 7 bases, with 6 bases sitting between them. CDR1 SGHTS and CDR2 YDEGEE come from the germline V gene. CDR3 residues: CASSLPPQPQHF. CDR3 nucleotides: TGTGCCAGCAGCTTGCCCCCACAGCCCCAGCATTTT.

The genes are TRBV20-1 and TRBJ1-6; no clear D gene. Germline-derived CDR1 and CDR2 are DFQATT and SNEGSKA (reference sequence). The CDR3 sequence is 12 residues long. V lost 3 bases and J lost 8, with 8 bases in between. The CDR3, as DNA: TGCAGTGCTAGTGCGGGAGATTCACCCCTCCACTTT. It encodes CSASAGDSPLHF.

The chain is built from TRBV3-1 (or the pseudogene TRBV3-2) and TRBJ2-1; 9 bases line up with TRBD2. Germline V gene lookup returns CDR1 LGHDT and CDR2 YNNKEL (reference sequence). V trimming: 8 bases; J trimming: 7 bases; junction bases outside the gene matches: 6. This CDR3 is built from 13 residues. As DNA, the CDR3 is TGTGCCAGCGCGGTAGCGGGAGCAAATGAGCAGTTCTTC. Protein: CASAVAGANEQFF.

The chain couples TRBV7-8 to TRBJ2-3; TRBD2 agrees at 8 bases. In germline, CDR1 is SGHVS, CDR2 FQNEAQ. The J segment lost 4 bases and the V segment lost 2 bases, leaving 11 bases of the junction unmatched. The CDR3 loop spans 17 amino acids. CDR3 region: CASSLTHPSGRADTQYF. Here the CDR3 DNA reads TGTGCCAGCAGCTTAACACACCCGAGCGGGAGAGCAGATACGCAGTATTTT.

This clone was observed once. The chain combines TRBV7-9 with TRBJ1-3; D may be TRBD1 (5 bases). Germline values: CDR1 SEHNR, CDR2 FQNEAQ (reference sequence). The CDR3 runs to 13 residues. V shed 6 bases and J shed 3 bases, with 9 bases lying between them. The CDR3 DNA follows: TGTGCCAGCAGTCCAGGGCTTGGAAACACCATATATTTT. It encodes CASSPGLGNTIYF.

This clone was picked up one time. A read error may be the cause here, since a much bigger clone is one base away. The rearrangement links TRBV27 to TRBJ2-1; a weak D match, TRBD1 (6 bases). Trimming left V 2 bases short and J 2 bases short, with 7 bases between. The CDR3 is made up of 14 amino acids. The germline CDR1 and CDR2 sequences are MNHEY and SMNVEV (reference sequence). The CDR3 DNA is TGTGCCAGCAGTTTACAGGGGCCCTACAATGAGCAGTTCTTC. It yields the protein CASSLQGPYNEQFF.

This clone was observed a handful of times. The chain joins TRBV7-8 to TRBJ1-6; D is ambiguous. The CDR3 extends over 12 amino acids. The germline gives CDR1 SGHVS, CDR2 FQNEAQ. V gave up 5 bases and J gave up 7 bases, with 6 bases separating them. The chain's CDR3 is CASSPVNSPLHF. The CDR3 coding sequence is TGTGCCAGCAGCCCGGTAAATTCACCCCTCCACTTT.

CDR3 protein: CSVAWGDEQYF. CDR3 bases: TGCAGCGTTGCTTGGGGGGACGAGCAGTACTTC. V gene TRBV29-1 combines with J gene TRBJ2-7, with D perhaps TRBD2 (6 bases). Germline loops: CDR1 SQVTM, CDR2 ANQGSEA. The V end was cut by 4 bases, the J end by 5 bases, with 9 bases between. This CDR3 comprises 11 residues.

This chain uses TRBV7-9 with TRBJ1-2, with 7 bases lining up with TRBD1. J gave up 5 bases and V 5 bases, and 11 bases lay outside the gene matches. The germline CDR1 and CDR2 sequences are SEHNR and FQNEAQ (reference sequence). This CDR3 comprises 15 residues. CDR3 DNA: TGTGCCAGCAGCGCCCCCCAGGGGGTAGCATATGGCTACACCTTC. Protein sequence: CASSAPQGVAYGYTF.

The V call is TRBV6-5, the J call TRBJ1-2; D ambiguous. V was pared by 2 bases and J by 13 bases, with 20 bases between. Germline CDR1 reads MNHEY; CDR2 reads SVGAGI. This CDR3 contains 14 residues. The CDR3 nucleotides are TGTGCCAGCAGTTACGGCGGGCTGAGGGCGCTCCCCACCTTC. It encodes CASSYGGLRALPTF.

The chain has TRBV18 and TRBJ2-1; 7 positions match TRBD2. V shed 2 bases and J 15 bases; nucleotides not matched to a gene: 10. The CDR3 has 13 amino acids. Germline V gives CDR1 KGHSH, CDR2 LQKENI. The CDR3 region is CASSPRTREFGFF. CDR3 sequence (DNA): TGTGCCAGCTCACCAAGGACTAGAGAATTTGGGTTCTTC. The full variable domain, its missing parts supplied by reference TRBV18 and TRBJ2-1, is NAGVMQNPRHLVRRRGQEARLRCSPMKGHSHVYWYRQLPEEGLKFMVYLQKENIIDESGMPKERFSAEFPKEGPSILRIQQVVRGDSAAYFCASSPRTREFGFFGPGTRLTVL.

This chain links TRBV7-2 with TRBJ2-3, with 8 positions matching TRBD2. This CDR3 comprises 15 residues. V dropped 5 bases and J dropped 6; count of bases not matched to a gene: 10. CDR1 is SGHTA, CDR2 FQGNSA, per germline. CDR3 coding DNA: TGTGCCAGCAGCCAGTACGGGCAGCGGGGGGATACGCAGTATTTT. Translated, it gives CASSQYGQRGDTQYF.

The V and J genes are TRBV10-1 and TRBJ1-6; possibly TRBD1 for D (5 bases). This CDR3 region has 15 residues. Germline CDR1 is WNHNN and CDR2 is SYGVQD (reference sequence). Trimming left V 3 bases short and J 8 bases short, with 14 bases between. The CDR3 reads CASSDGTGDYSPLHF. CDR3 DNA: TGCGCCAGCAGTGATGGGACGGGAGATTATTCACCCCTCCACTTT.

V gene TRBV30 combines with J gene TRBJ2-7; perhaps TRBD2 as D (7 bases). The CDR3 covers 15 residues. Germline-derived CDR1 and CDR2 are GTSNPN and SVGIG (reference sequence). Trimming removed 3 bases from V and 0 bases from J, with 15 bases in between. The CDR3 region has the DNA TGTGCCTGGAGCCGGGGCGGGGGCAGCTCCTACGAGCAGTACTTC. As protein: CAWSRGGGSSYEQYF.

J is TRBJ1-2 and V is TRBV5-1; TRBD1 matches at 7 bases. The trim removed 0 bases at V and 5 bases at J, leaving 4 bases unmatched. This CDR3 contains 14 residues. Germline V CDR1 and CDR2: SGHRS, YFSETQ. The CDR3 nucleotides are TGCGCCAGCAGCTTGGAGACAGGGACTTATGGCTACACCTTC. Protein: CASSLETGTYGYTF.

The rearrangement links TRBV18 to TRBJ2-1, with D tentatively TRBD2 (5 bases). The V end was cut by 1 base, the J end by 1 base, with 5 bases between. Germline CDR1 is KGHSH and CDR2 is LQKENI. There are 14 residues in the CDR3. For the CDR3, the DNA is TGTGCCAGCTCACCACGGGAGTCCTACAATGAGCAGTTCTTC. Residues: CASSPRESYNEQFF.

The rearrangement uses TRBV27 and TRBJ2-3; weak D call: TRBD2 (6 bases). Germline values: CDR1 MNHEY, CDR2 SMNVEV (reference sequence). V gave up 3 bases and J gave up 3 bases, with 19 bases separating them. CDR3 length equals 17 residues. This CDR3 is CASSFMGGSGKTDTQYF. In DNA, the CDR3 is TGTGCCAGCAGTTTTATGGGGGGATCGGGTAAGACAGATACGCAGTATTTT.

The V gene is TRBV12-3 or TRBV12-4, the J gene TRBJ1-5, with no clear D. Trimming stripped 3 bases from V and 3 bases from J, with 6 bases between. This CDR3 spans 13 amino acids. DNA of the CDR3: TGTGCCAGCAGTTTTACTGCCAATCAGCCCCAGCATTTT. It yields the protein CASSFTANQPQHF.

This chain joins TRBV29-1 and TRBJ2-3, with a weak D call TRBD1 (6 bases). The CDR3 is 15 residues long. Germline assignment: CDR1 SQVTM and CDR2 ANQGSEA. V was clipped by 8 bases and J by 0 bases, with 18 bases between them. The CDR3 bases are TGCAGCATCAGCGCTGGACAGAGCAGCACAGATACGCAGTATTTT. Its translation: CSISAGQSSTDTQYF.

The gene calls are TRBV30 and TRBJ1-2; perhaps TRBD1 as D (6 bases). V lost 4 bases, J lost 8 bases, and 11 bases lay in between. Germline-derived CDR1 and CDR2 are GTSNPN and SVGIG (reference sequence). This CDR3 is built from 11 residues. The CDR3, as DNA: TGTGCCTGGACCACGGGGGGCGGCTACACCTTC. It specifies CAWTTGGGYTF.

J is TRBJ2-4 and V is TRBV9; TRBD2 might be the D (6 bases). V shed 1 base and J shed 6 bases, with 11 bases lying between them. The germline V gene has CDR1 SGDLS and CDR2 YYNGEE. The CDR3 contains 14 residues. Written as DNA, the CDR3 is TGTGCCAGCAGCGTAAGGAGGGATGGAAACATTCAGTACTTC. Translating it yields CASSVRRDGNIQYF.